Each of the 15 T cell receptor beta chains below was sequenced from the same sample in a study of T-cell reconstitution after alpha-beta-depleted transplantation in children. Unique molecular identifiers were incorporated into the prepared TCRbeta library. One entry per CDR3 protein, called by TCRdb with MiXCR from the PCR reads. The sample contains approximately 97,000 distinct CDR3 sequences, approximately 6% of which appear only once. The material was PBMCs, mostly from graft donor cells, obtained 60 days after TCRalphabeta/CD19-depleted stem cell transplant. The receptors shown here come from a female patient between 2 and 15 years old who had a stem cell transplant for Fanconi anemia, so the T cells may come from the graft donor.

The gene calls are TRBV2 and TRBJ2-3; 11 bases line up with TRBD2. The V gene end was trimmed by 11 bases and the J gene end by 1 base; junction bases not matched to a gene: 14. Germline CDR1 is SNHLY and CDR2 is FYNNEI. This CDR3 spans 17 amino acids. The CDR3 loop is CAFSLMTSGEGTDTQYF. The DNA for the CDR3 is TGTGCCTTCAGCCTCATGACTAGCGGGGAGGGCACAGATACGCAGTATTTT. Complete variable domain (other parts from reference TRBV2 and TRBJ2-3): EPEVTQTPSHQVTQMGQEVILRCVPISNHLYFYWYRQILGQKVEFLVSFYNNEISEKSEIFDDQFSVERPDGSNFTLKIRSTKLEDSAMYFCAFSLMTSGEGTDTQYFGPGTRLTVL.

A few counts support this clonotype. This chain links TRBV10-1 with TRBJ2-3; TRBD1 might be the D (6 bases). Germline V CDR1 and CDR2: WNHNN, SYGVQD (reference sequence). The CDR3 consists of 17 residues. V shed 2 bases and J shed 0 bases, with 15 bases lying between them. CDR3 residues: CASSEGPAGVSTDTQYF. CDR3 nucleotides: TGCGCCAGCAGTGAGGGGCCCGCAGGGGTGAGCACAGATACGCAGTATTTT.

On this clonotype itself: A much larger clone is a single base away; this may be a read error. The CDR3 end shows no conserved phenylalanine or tryptophan, and so a read error is likely. V is TRBV5-1 and J is TRBJ2-3; weak D call: TRBD2 (6 bases). The V gene's germline CDR1 is SGHRS and CDR2 YFSETQ. The CDR3 spans 14 residues. Trimming left V 7 bases short and J 5 bases short, with 17 bases between. The CDR3 nucleotides read TGCGCCAGCTGGGGGACTTTGGCGCGAGATACGCAGTATTAT. Translated: CASWGTLARDTQYY.

Notes on this clonotype: A much larger clone lies one base from this, so it may be a read error. The J gene is TRBJ2-2, the V gene TRBV7-9, with unresolved D. This CDR3 is built from 11 residues. The V gene's germline CDR1 is SEHNR and CDR2 FQNEAQ (reference sequence). CDR3: CACSLIGELFF. CDR3 in DNA: TGTGCCTGCAGCTTAATCGGGGAGCTGTTTTTT.

This clonotype was counted only a few times. This chain joins TRBV2 and TRBJ1-5, with no clear D. This CDR3 contains 14 residues. The germline V gene encodes CDR1 SNHLY and CDR2 FYNNEI. Deletions cut 3 bases from V and 3 bases from J, with 9 bases between. The CDR3 DNA sequence: TGTGCCAGCAGTGATTGGGTGAACAATCAGCCCCAGCATTTT. This codes for CASSDWVNNQPQHF. Drawing the rest from reference TRBV2 and TRBJ1-5, the complete variable domain is EPEVTQTPSHQVTQMGQEVILRCVPISNHLYFYWYRQILGQKVEFLVSFYNNEISEKSEIFDDQFSVERPDGSNFTLKIRSTKLEDSAMYFCASSDWVNNQPQHFGDGTRLSIL.

This clonotype occurred many times. The chain combines TRBV12-3 or TRBV12-4 with TRBJ2-3; D perhaps matches TRBD1 (6 bases). CDR3 size: 15 residues. V dropped 3 bases and J dropped 4 bases, with 14 bases sitting between them. DNA of the CDR3: TGTGCCAGCAGTTTTACGGGGACACCACCAGATACGCAGTATTTT. Translation gives CASSFTGTPPDTQYF.

The chain links TRBV5-1 to TRBJ2-3, with a possible D match to TRBD2 (5 bases). Germline lookup yields CDR1 SGHRS and CDR2 YFSETQ. V was cut by 4 bases and J by 6 bases, with 18 bases left in between. CDR3 size: 15 residues. The DNA of the CDR3 is TGCGCCAGCAGCGCGGAGGACCTAGGTTTTGATACGCAGTATTTT. Its protein is CASSAEDLGFDTQYF.

This chain uses TRBV5-4 with TRBJ2-3, with D tentatively TRBD2 (6 bases). The length of the CDR3 is 15 residues. The germline V and J ends were trimmed by 1 base and 4 bases, with 13 bases remaining between them. Germline V gene data show CDR1 as SGHNT and CDR2 as YYREEE (reference sequence). CDR3 in amino acids: CASSLPGVVADTQYF. CDR3 nucleotide sequence: TGTGCCAGCAGCTTGCCGGGAGTAGTGGCAGATACGCAGTATTTT.

The chain joins TRBV7-9 to TRBJ2-3; 8 bases map to TRBD2. Germline CDR1 SEHNR, CDR2 FQNEAQ (reference sequence). The CDR3 runs 17 residues. V gave up 1 base and J gave up 6 bases; unmatched junction bases: 12. The CDR3: CASSLEASGRKSDTQYF. DNA of the CDR3: TGTGCCAGCAGCTTAGAGGCTAGCGGGCGGAAGTCTGATACGCAGTATTTT.

This clonotype was observed many times. The CDR3 loop reads CASSSRVGNQPQHF. CDR3 nucleotide sequence: TGTGCCAGCAGTTCCAGGGTTGGCAATCAGCCCCAGCATTTT. The rearrangement uses TRBV12-3 or TRBV12-4 and TRBJ1-5; D may be TRBD1 (5 bases). The CDR3 covers 14 residues. The V gene lost 4 bases and the J gene lost 2 bases, with 9 bases spanning the gap.

This clonotype appeared a few times. This sequence joins TRBV6-1 and TRBJ2-2; 10 nucleotides match TRBD2. The junction had 1 base not matched to a gene; V was cut back by 4 bases and J by 2 bases. The CDR3 totals 15 residues. In germline, CDR1 is MNHNS, CDR2 SASEGT. In DNA form, the CDR3 reads TGTGCCAGCAGTGTAGCGGGGGGAAACACCGGGGAGCTGTTTTTT. Protein: CASSVAGGNTGELFF.

This clonotype came up many times. V and J are TRBV10-3 and TRBJ1-2; no clear D gene. The germline gives CDR1 ENHRY, CDR2 SYGVKD. This CDR3 spans 15 amino acids. Deletions cut 2 bases from V and 8 bases from J, with 18 bases between. The CDR3 DNA reads TGTGCCATCAGTGAGCCTCGACCCACCACGGGGGGCTACACCTTC. Translation gives CAISEPRPTTGGYTF.

This clonotype was observed many times. The chain couples TRBV7-2 to TRBJ2-6, with a weak D call TRBD2 (5 bases). The germline CDR1 and CDR2 sequences are SGHTA and FQGNSA. V gave up 5 bases and J gave up 1 base, with 9 bases separating them. The CDR3 is 15 amino acids. CDR3 sequence: CASSPGDSGANVLTF. The CDR3 DNA sequence: TGTGCCAGCAGCCCCGGGGATTCTGGGGCCAACGTCCTGACTTTC.

This clonotype was picked up a small number of times. This rearrangement joins TRBV28 to TRBJ2-6; maybe TRBD2 (5 bases). The CDR3 has 20 amino acids. Germline-derived CDR1 and CDR2 are MDHEN and SYDVKM. V was cut by 2 bases and J by 0 bases, with 20 bases left in between. This CDR3 reads CASSLPVGWSGVSGANVLTF. DNA of the CDR3: TGTGCCAGCAGTTTACCCGTGGGGTGGTCCGGGGTCTCTGGGGCCAACGTCCTGACTTTC. Looking up the rest from reference TRBV28 and TRBJ2-6 gives the full variable domain: DVKVTQSSRYLVKRTGEKVFLECVQDMDHENMFWYRQDPGLGLRLIYFSYDVKMKEKGDIPEGYSVSREKKERFSLILESASTNQTSMYLCASSLPVGWSGVSGANVLTFGAGSRLTVL.

This clonotype occurred a few times. This rearrangement joins TRBV7-9 to TRBJ2-5; D call uncertain. Trimming shortened V by 5 bases and J by 7 bases, and 17 bases separated the two germline ends. The CDR3 length is 14 residues. Per germline, CDR1 SEHNR and CDR2 FQNEAQ (reference sequence). The CDR3 DNA sequence: TGTGCCAGCAGCCCGGCGCGAGAGTCACGGACCCAGTACTTC. It translates to CASSPARESRTQYF.